These T cell receptor beta chains were read from a single sample in a study of blood T cell repertoires in COVID-19. The table came from immunoSEQ multiplex PCR; TCRdb's copy has only in-frame clones and leaves some out. This table holds more than 100,000 clones, about 87% found once. Material for sequencing was peripheral blood. All receptors come from a woman aged 55-69 years with acute or convalescent COVID-19. Both conserved end residues are part of each CDR3. D genes are given only for firm matches. Some rows have no size entry. The others give once, few or many, or a class for an expanded clone.

TRBJ2-1 TRBV18 - - TGTGCCAGCTCACGTATCGACTCGAGCTCCTACAATGAGCAGTTCTTC CASSRIDSSSYNEQFF
TRBJ2-1 TRBV7-2 TRBD2 - TGTGCCAGCAGCTTAACTAGCGGGCATTGGAATGAGCAGTTCTTC CASSLTSGHWNEQFF
TRBJ2-1 TRBV3-1/TRBV3-2 TRBD2 - TGTGCCAGCAGCCATCTAGCGGGAGGGGGGGCCACTACCTACAATGAGCAGTTCTTC CASSHLAGGGATTYNEQFF
TRBJ2-1 TRBV4-1 TRBD1 - TGCGCCAGCAGCCAGCCGGGACAGGGGGCCATCAATGAGCAGTTCTTC CASSQPGQGAINEQFF
TRBJ2-3 TRBV24-1 TRBD1 - TGTGCCACCAGTGACCGACAGGGGGAAGCAGCAGATACGCAGTATTTT CATSDRQGEAADTQYF
TRBJ1-4 TRBV28 TRBD1 once TGTGCCAGTAGAATCGGGACAGATAATGAAAAACTGTTTTTT CASRIGTDNEKLFF
TRBJ2-7 TRBV10-3 - few TGTGCCATCAGTGATCCAAGGGGGGGGGCCTCATACGAGCAGTACTTC CAISDPRGGASYEQYF
TRBJ2-1 TRBV6-5 TRBD1 - TGTGCCAGCAGTTGGGACAGGCAAAATGAGCAGTTCTTC CASSWDRQNEQFF
TRBJ2-1 TRBV2 TRBD2 - TGTGCCAGCAGTGAGACTAGCGGGGGATACAATGAGCAGTTCTTC CASSETSGGYNEQFF
TRBJ1-4 TRBV28 - - TGTGCCAGCAGCCCCCCGGCGAGGGGGGAAAAACTGTTTTTT CASSPPARGEKLFF